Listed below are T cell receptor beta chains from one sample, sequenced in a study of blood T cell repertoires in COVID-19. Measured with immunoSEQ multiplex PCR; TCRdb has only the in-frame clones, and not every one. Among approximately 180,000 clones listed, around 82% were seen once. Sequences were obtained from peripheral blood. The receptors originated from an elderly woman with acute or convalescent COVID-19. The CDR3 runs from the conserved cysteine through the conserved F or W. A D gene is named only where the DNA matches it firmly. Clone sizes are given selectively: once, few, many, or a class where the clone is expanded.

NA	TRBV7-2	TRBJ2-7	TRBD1	CASSLNRGFANEQYF	TGTGCCAGCAGCTTAAACAGGGGCTTTGCAAACGAGCAGTACTTC
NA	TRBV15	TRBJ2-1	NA	CATGGNEQFF	TGTGCCACCGGGGGGAATGAGCAGTTCTTC
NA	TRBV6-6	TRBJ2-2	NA	CASSYSSPNGELFF	TGTGCCAGCAGTTACTCTTCCCCTAACGGGGAGCTGTTTTTT
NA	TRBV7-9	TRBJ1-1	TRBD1	CASSLGSGQGTGQTEAFF	TGTGCCAGCAGCTTAGGGTCGGGACAGGGGACTGGTCAAACTGAAGCTTTCTTT
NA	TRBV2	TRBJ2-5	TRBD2	CASSATSGRLETQYF	TGTGCCAGCAGCGCGACTAGCGGGAGGCTGGAGACCCAGTACTTC
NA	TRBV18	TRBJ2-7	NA	CASSPKLGQLYEQYF	TGTGCCAGCTCACCAAAGCTAGGACAGTTATACGAGCAGTACTTC
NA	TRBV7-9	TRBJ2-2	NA	CASTLARGTGELFF	TGTGCCAGCACTCTAGCTCGGGGAACCGGGGAGCTGTTTTTT
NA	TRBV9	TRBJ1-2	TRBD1	CASSALGQGELLGYTF	TGTGCCAGCAGCGCGTTGGGACAGGGGGAGCTTCTCGGCTACACCTTC
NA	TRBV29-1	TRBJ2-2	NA	CSVWETNTGELFF	TGCAGCGTATGGGAGACGAACACCGGGGAGCTGTTTTTT
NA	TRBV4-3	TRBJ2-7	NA	CASSFGRGDEQYF	TGCGCCAGCAGCTTCGGGCGGGGTGACGAGCAGTACTTC
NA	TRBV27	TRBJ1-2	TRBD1	CASSSGQGVFYGYTF	TGTGCCAGCAGTTCTGGACAGGGGGTCTTCTATGGCTACACCTTC
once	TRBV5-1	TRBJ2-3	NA	CASNPAGSPRADTQYF	TGCGCCAGCAACCCTGCCGGTAGCCCGCGGGCAGATACGCAGTATTTT
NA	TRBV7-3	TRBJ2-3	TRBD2	CASSSTAPGLAGTDTQYF	TGTGCCAGCAGCTCGACAGCACCGGGACTAGCTGGCACAGATACGCAGTATTTT
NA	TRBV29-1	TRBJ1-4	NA	CSVVARNEKLFF	TGCAGCGTTGTGGCCAGAAATGAAAAACTGTTTTTT
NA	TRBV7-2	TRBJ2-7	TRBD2	CASSLAELAGGYEQYF	TGTGCCAGCAGCTTAGCGGAGCTAGCGGGGGGGTACGAGCAGTACTTC
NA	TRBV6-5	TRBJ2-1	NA	CASSYGQGYNEQFF	TGTGCCAGCAGTTACGGGCAGGGATACAATGAGCAGTTCTTC
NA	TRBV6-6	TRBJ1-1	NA	CASGSGGPLGTEAFF	TGTGCCAGCGGCTCCGGCGGGCCCCTCGGCACTGAAGCTTTCTTT
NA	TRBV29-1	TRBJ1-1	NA	CSAGAPTEAFF	TGCAGCGCGGGGGCCCCCACTGAAGCTTTCTTT
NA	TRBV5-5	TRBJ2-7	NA	CASSLVGDSSYEQYF	TGTGCCAGCAGCTTGGTCGGGGATAGCTCCTACGAGCAGTACTTC
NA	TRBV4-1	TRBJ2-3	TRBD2	CASSQESGLAGASSTDTQYF	TGCGCCAGCAGCCAAGAATCCGGTCTAGCGGGAGCATCTAGCACAGATACGCAGTATTTT
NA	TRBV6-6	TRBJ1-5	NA	CASAAGEPQHF	TGTGCCAGCGCGGCCGGGGAACCCCAGCATTTT
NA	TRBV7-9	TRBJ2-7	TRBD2	CASSLGRGANDEQYF	TGTGCCAGCAGCTTAGGGCGGGGGGCGAACGACGAGCAGTACTTC
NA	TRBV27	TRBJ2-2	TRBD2	CASSLRLAGANTGELFF	TGTGCCAGCAGTTTGCGACTAGCGGGGGCGAACACCGGGGAGCTGTTTTTT
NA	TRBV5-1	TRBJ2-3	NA	CASSKGPPQEDTQYF	TGCGCCAGCAGCAAGGGGCCCCCACAAGAAGATACGCAGTATTTT
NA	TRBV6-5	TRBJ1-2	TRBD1	CASSTGTGYGYTF	TGTGCCAGCAGTACCGGGACAGGGTATGGCTACACCTTC
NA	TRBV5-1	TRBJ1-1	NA	CASTLRGLVNTEAFF	TGCGCCAGCACCCTCCGAGGGCTGGTGAACACTGAAGCTTTCTTT
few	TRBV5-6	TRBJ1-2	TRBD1	CASSLDRGRGYTF	TGTGCCAGCAGCTTGGACAGGGGCCGAGGCTACACCTTC
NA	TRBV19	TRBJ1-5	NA	CASSIARAPQHF	TGTGCCAGTAGTATAGCGAGGGCGCCCCAGCATTTT
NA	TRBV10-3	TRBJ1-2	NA	CAISESRQGSNYGYTF	TGTGCCATCAGTGAAAGTCGGCAGGGAAGCAACTATGGCTACACCTTC
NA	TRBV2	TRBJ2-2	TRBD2	CASSGTSGNTGELFF	TGTGCCAGCAGTGGAACTAGCGGGAACACCGGGGAGCTGTTTTTT
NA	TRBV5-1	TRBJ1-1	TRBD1	CASTQGVNTEAFF	TGCGCCAGCACGCAGGGGGTGAACACTGAAGCTTTCTTT
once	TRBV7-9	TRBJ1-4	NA	CASSSPENEKLFF	TGTGCCAGCAGCTCCCCAGAAAATGAAAAACTGTTTTTT
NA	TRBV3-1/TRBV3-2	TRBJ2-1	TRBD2	CASSQDIAGGLYNEQFF	TGTGCCAGCAGCCAAGATATAGCGGGAGGGCTTTACAATGAGCAGTTCTTC
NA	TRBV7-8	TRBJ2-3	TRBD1	CASSFRGGPDTQYF	TGTGCCAGCAGCTTCCGAGGGGGCCCAGATACGCAGTATTTT
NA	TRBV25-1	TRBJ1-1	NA	CASSVTGSGTEAFF	TGTGCCAGCAGTGTAACAGGGAGTGGCACTGAAGCTTTCTTT
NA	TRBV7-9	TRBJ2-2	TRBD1	CASNTGVIGELFF	TGTGCCAGCAACACAGGGGTGATCGGGGAGCTGTTTTTT
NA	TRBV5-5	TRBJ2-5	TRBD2	CASRLAGGETQYF	TGTGCCAGCAGACTAGCGGGTGGGGAGACCCAGTACTTC
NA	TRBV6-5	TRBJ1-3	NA	CASAGPGNTIYF	TGTGCCAGCGCAGGGCCTGGAAACACCATATATTTT
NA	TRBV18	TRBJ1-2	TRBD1	CASSLGQAENYGYTF	TGTGCCAGCTCACTAGGACAGGCGGAAAACTATGGCTACACCTTC
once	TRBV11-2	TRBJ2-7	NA	CASTLSWRSTYEQYF	TGTGCCAGCACCCTTAGTTGGCGGTCAACCTACGAGCAGTACTTC
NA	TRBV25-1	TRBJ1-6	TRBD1	CASSVMGQQTSNSPLHF	TGTGCCAGCAGTGTCATGGGACAGCAAACTTCTAATTCACCCCTCCACTTT
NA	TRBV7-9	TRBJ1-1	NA	CASSLTGTSNTEAFF	TGTGCCAGCAGCTTAACGGGGACATCGAACACTGAAGCTTTCTTT
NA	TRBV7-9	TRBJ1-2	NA	CASSGDIVGYTF	TGTGCCAGCAGCGGGGACATAGTCGGCTACACCTTC
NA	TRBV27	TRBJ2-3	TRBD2	CASSLAGGRADTQYF	TGTGCCAGCAGTTTAGCGGGAGGTCGGGCAGATACGCAGTATTTT
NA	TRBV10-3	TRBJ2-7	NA	CAISEGQGRDEQYF	TGTGCCATCAGTGAGGGGCAGGGAAGGGACGAGCAGTACTTC
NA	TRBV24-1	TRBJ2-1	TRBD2	CATSDPGTSTFF	TGTGCCACCAGTGACCCCGGGACTAGCACGTTCTTC